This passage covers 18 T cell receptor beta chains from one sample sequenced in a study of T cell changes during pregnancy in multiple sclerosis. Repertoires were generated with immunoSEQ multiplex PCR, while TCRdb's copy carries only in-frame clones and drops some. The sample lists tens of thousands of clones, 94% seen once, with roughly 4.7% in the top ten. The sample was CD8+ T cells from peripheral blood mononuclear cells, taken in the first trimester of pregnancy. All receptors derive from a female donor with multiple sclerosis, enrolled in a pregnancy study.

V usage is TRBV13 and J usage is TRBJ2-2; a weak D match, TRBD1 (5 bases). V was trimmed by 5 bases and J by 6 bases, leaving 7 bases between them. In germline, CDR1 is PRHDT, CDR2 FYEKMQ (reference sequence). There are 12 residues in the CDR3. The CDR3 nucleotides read TGTGCCAGCAGCATACAGGCCGGGGAGCTGTTTTTT. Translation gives CASSIQAGELFF.

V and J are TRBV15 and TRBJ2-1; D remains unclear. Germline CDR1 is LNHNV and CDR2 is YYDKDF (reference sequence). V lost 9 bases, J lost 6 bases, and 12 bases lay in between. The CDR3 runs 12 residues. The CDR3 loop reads CATARRSNEQFF. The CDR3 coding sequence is TGTGCCACGGCTAGGCGTAGCAATGAGCAGTTCTTC.

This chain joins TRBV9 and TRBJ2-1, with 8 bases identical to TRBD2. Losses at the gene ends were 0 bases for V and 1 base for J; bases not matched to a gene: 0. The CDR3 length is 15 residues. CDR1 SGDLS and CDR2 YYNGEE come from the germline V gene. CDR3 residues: CASSVGGGSYNEQFF. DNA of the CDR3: TGTGCCAGCAGCGTAGGCGGGGGGTCCTACAATGAGCAGTTCTTC.

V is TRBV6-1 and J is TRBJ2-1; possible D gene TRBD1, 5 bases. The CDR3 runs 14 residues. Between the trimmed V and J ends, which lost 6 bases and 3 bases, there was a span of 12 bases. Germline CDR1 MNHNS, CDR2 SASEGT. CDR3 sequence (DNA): TGTGCCAGCAGAAAATTAGACAGCTACAATGAGCAGTTCTTC. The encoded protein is CASRKLDSYNEQFF.

CDR3 coding DNA: TGTGCCAGCAGCGATTTGACAGGGGGCCGCACCGGGGAGCTGTTTTTT. Encoded protein: CASSDLTGGRTGELFF. The rearrangement uses TRBV9 and TRBJ2-2; TRBD1 matches at 10 bases. This CDR3 spans 16 amino acids. V lost 3 bases, J lost 4 bases, and 6 bases stayed unmatched. Germline loops: CDR1 SGDLS, CDR2 YYNGEE. The variable domain in full, with the rest retrieved from reference TRBV9 and TRBJ2-2, is DSGVTQTPKHLITATGQRVTLRCSPRSGDLSVYWYQQSLDQGLQFLIQYYNGEERAKGNILERFSAQQFPDLHSELNLSSLELGDSALYFCASSDLTGGRTGELFFGEGSRLTVL.

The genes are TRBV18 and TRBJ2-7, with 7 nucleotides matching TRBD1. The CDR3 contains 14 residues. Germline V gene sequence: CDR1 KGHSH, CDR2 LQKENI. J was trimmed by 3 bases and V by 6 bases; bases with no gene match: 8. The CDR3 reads CASSSPGTDYEQYF. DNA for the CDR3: TGTGCCAGCTCGAGCCCCGGGACAGACTACGAGCAGTACTTC.

The CDR3 sequence is CASSLWAGGNQPQHF. The CDR3 nucleotides read TGTGCCAGCAGCTTATGGGCAGGGGGCAATCAGCCCCAGCATTTT. V gene TRBV11-2 combines with J gene TRBJ1-5; D possibly corresponds to TRBD1 (6 bases). The germline V gene encodes CDR1 SGHAT and CDR2 FQNNGV. Trimming stripped 2 bases from V and 2 bases from J, with 10 bases between. CDR3 size: 15 residues.

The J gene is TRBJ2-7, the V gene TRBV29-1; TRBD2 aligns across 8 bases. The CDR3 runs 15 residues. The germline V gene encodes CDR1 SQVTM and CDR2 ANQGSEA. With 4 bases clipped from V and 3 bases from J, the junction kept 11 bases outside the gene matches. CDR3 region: CSVVGGRSGGYEQYF. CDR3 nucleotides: TGCAGCGTTGTTGGGGGACGAAGCGGGGGCTACGAGCAGTACTTC.

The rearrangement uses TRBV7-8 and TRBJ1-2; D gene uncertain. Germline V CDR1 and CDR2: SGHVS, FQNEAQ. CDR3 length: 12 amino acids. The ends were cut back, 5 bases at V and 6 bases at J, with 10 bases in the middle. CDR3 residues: CASSLGSDGYTF. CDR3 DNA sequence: TGTGCCAGCAGCCTAGGCAGCGATGGCTACACCTTC.

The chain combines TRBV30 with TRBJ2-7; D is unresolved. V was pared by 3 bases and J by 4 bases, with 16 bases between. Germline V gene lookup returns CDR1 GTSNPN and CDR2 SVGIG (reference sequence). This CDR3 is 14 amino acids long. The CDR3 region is CAWRRIRLGYEQYF. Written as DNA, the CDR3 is TGTGCCTGGAGAAGAATCCGTCTAGGATACGAGCAGTACTTC. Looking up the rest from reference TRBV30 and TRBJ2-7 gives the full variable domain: SQTIHQWPATLVQPVGSPLSLECTVEGTSNPNLYWYRQAAGRGLQLLFYSVGIGQISSEVPQNLSASRPQDRQFILSSKKLLLSDSGFYLCAWRRIRLGYEQYFGPGTRLTVT.

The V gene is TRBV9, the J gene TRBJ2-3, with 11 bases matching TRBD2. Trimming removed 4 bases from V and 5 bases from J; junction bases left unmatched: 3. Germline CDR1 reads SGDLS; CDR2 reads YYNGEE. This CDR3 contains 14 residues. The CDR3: CASSPSGRIDTQYF. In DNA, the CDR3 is TGTGCCAGCAGCCCTAGCGGGAGGATAGATACGCAGTATTTT.

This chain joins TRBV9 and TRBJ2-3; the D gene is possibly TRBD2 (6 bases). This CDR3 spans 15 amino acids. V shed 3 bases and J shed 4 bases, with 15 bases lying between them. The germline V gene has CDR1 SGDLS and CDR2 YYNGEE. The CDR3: CASSALGGDADTQYF. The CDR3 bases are TGTGCCAGCAGCGCCCTGGGGGGAGACGCAGATACGCAGTATTTT. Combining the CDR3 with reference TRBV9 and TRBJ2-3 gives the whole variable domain DSGVTQTPKHLITATGQRVTLRCSPRSGDLSVYWYQQSLDQGLQFLIQYYNGEERAKGNILERFSAQQFPDLHSELNLSSLELGDSALYFCASSALGGDADTQYFGPGTRLTVL.

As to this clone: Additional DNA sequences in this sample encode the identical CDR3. CDR3 DNA: TGCGCCAGCAGCCAAGGACTAGCGGGCACAGATACGCAGTATTTT. This gives the protein CASSQGLAGTDTQYF. The gene calls are TRBV4-1 and TRBJ2-3; TRBD2 matches 9 bases. The ends lost 1 base at V and 1 base at J; junction bases unmatched: 0. This CDR3 comprises 15 residues. Per germline, CDR1 MGHRA and CDR2 YSYEKL.

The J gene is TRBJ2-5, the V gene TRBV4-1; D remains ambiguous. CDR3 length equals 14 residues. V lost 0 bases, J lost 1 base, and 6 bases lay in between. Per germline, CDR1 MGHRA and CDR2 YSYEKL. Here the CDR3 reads CASSQENSQETQYF. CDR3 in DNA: TGCGCCAGCAGCCAAGAAAACAGCCAAGAGACCCAGTACTTC.

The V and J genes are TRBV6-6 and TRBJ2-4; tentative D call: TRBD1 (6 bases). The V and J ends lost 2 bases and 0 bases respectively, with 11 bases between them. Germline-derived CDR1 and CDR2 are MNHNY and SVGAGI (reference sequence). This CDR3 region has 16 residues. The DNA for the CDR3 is TGTGCCAGCAGTTACCAACAGGGTCTAGCCAAAAACATTCAGTACTTC. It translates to CASSYQQGLAKNIQYF.

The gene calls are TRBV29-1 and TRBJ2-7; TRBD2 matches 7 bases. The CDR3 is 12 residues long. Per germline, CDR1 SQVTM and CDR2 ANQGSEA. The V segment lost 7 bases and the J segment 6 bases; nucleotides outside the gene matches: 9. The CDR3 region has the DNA TGCAGCGCCGGGGACGGGGGGTCCGAGCAGTACTTC. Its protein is CSAGDGGSEQYF.

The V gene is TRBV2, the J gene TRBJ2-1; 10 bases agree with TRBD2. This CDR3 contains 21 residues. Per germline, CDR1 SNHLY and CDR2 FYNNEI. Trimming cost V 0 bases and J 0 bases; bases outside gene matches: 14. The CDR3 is CASSEAVGLAGALSSYNEQFF. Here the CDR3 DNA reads TGTGCCAGCAGTGAAGCGGTGGGGCTAGCGGGGGCCCTGAGCTCCTACAATGAGCAGTTCTTC.

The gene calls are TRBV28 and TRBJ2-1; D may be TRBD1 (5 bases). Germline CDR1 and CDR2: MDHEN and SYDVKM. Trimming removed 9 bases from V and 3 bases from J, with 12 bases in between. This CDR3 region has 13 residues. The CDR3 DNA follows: TGTGCCAGTAACAGGAACAACTACAATGAGCAGTTCTTC. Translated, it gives CASNRNNYNEQFF.